One and the same sample provided the 32 T cell receptor beta chains below, sequenced in a study of shared clonotypes between healthy human individuals. Repertoires were generated with immunoSEQ multiplex PCR, while TCRdb's copy carries only in-frame clones and drops some. The data show roughly 1 million clones, with around 74% seen just once and roughly 1.4% held by the top ten. Sequences were obtained from memory CD4+ T cells sorted from blood. Subset here: CD45RA-negative fraction. These receptors were collected from a young man in good health.

This clone was seen more than once but under ten times. The rearrangement joins TRBV7-2 to TRBJ2-7, with 9 bases identical to TRBD2. The CDR3 is made up of 15 amino acids. The ends lost 5 bases at V and 5 bases at J; junction bases unmatched: 10. CDR1 SGHTA and CDR2 FQGNSA come from the germline V gene. The CDR3, as DNA: TGTGCCAGCAGCCCTGCGACTAGCGGACCTCACGAGCAGTACTTC. It translates to CASSPATSGPHEQYF.

V gene TRBV7-8 combines with J gene TRBJ2-6; TRBD1 matches 7 bases. The germline gives CDR1 SGHVS, CDR2 FQNEAQ. With V trimmed by 3 bases and J by 0 bases, 11 bases remained unmatched. The CDR3 runs to 19 residues. The CDR3 nucleotides read TGTGCCAGCAGCTTCCAAGTGGACAGGTTAAGCTCTGGGGCCAACGTCCTGACTTTC. Translated, it gives CASSFQVDRLSSGANVLTF.

The rearrangement links TRBV28 to TRBJ1-1; D may be TRBD1 (6 bases). Per the germline V gene, CDR1 is MDHEN and CDR2 is SYDVKM. The CDR3 covers 15 residues. Trimming cost V 5 bases and J 4 bases, with 17 bases left between them. The CDR3 reads CASSVTGKLGTEAFF. CDR3 nucleotides: TGTGCCAGCAGTGTAACAGGGAAGTTAGGCACTGAAGCTTTCTTT.

The V and J genes are TRBV10-3 and TRBJ1-1; 8 positions match TRBD1. Germline V CDR1 and CDR2: ENHRY, SYGVKD. The CDR3 is 13 residues long. V lost 9 bases to trimming and J lost 6 bases; unmatched junction nucleotides: 9. The CDR3 sequence: CAMRQGRGAEAFF. The DNA of the CDR3 is TGTGCCATGCGACAGGGGAGGGGTGCTGAAGCTTTCTTT.

J is TRBJ1-6 and V is TRBV2; maybe TRBD1 (6 bases). Trimming stripped 6 bases from V and 10 bases from J, with 13 bases between. The CDR3 runs to 13 residues. The germline V gene encodes CDR1 SNHLY and CDR2 FYNNEI. The CDR3 DNA reads as TGTGCCAGCAGCCGGGACATTGCCTCACCCCTCCACTTT. Encoded protein: CASSRDIASPLHF. Using reference TRBV2 and TRBJ1-6 for the parts outside the CDR3, the full variable domain is EPEVTQTPSHQVTQMGQEVILRCVPISNHLYFYWYRQILGQKVEFLVSFYNNEISEKSEIFDDQFSVERPDGSNFTLKIRSTKLEDSAMYFCASSRDIASPLHFGNGTRLTVT.

With respect to this clone: Its ends do not fully match the called genes, so a read error is possible. The chain combines TRBV30 with TRBJ2-5; D remains unclear. Germline loops: CDR1 GTSNPN, CDR2 SVGIG (reference sequence). The CDR3 runs to 13 residues. Written as DNA, the CDR3 is TGTGCCTGGAGTGTAGGACCTCAAGGGACCCAGTACTTC. It specifies CAWSVGPQGTQYF.

J is TRBJ1-5 and V is TRBV19, with D maybe TRBD1 (6 bases). Germline CDR1 reads LNHDA; CDR2 reads SQIVND (reference sequence). Trimming pared 2 bases from V and 0 bases from J, leaving 11 bases between. CDR3 length equals 16 residues. The CDR3 nucleotides are TGTGCCAGTAGTATACTGGGGGGGCCTAGCAATCAGCCCCAGCATTTT. Its protein product is CASSILGGPSNQPQHF.

The rearrangement joins TRBV12-2 to TRBJ2-3. TRBV12-2 is recorded as a pseudogene. The CDR3 contains 21 residues. DNA of the CDR3: TGTGCAAGTCGCTTAGGTGGAGGGGGAGCGCGACAAGTCCACAAAAGGGATACGCAGTATTTT. Encoded protein: CASRLGGGGARQVHKRDTQYF.

This clone came up once. The chain uses TRBV7-3 and TRBJ2-5; D possibly matches TRBD1 or TRBD2 (6 bases each). The germline V and J ends were trimmed by 2 bases and 0 bases, with 10 bases remaining between them. The length of the CDR3 is 15 residues. Germline V gives CDR1 SGHTA, CDR2 FQGTGA. Here the CDR3 DNA reads TGTGCCAGCAGCTTACGAGGGGGGTACCAAGAGACCCAGTACTTC. This codes for CASSLRGGYQETQYF. The whole variable domain, remainder taken from reference TRBV7-3 and TRBJ2-5, is GAGVSQTPSNKVTEKGKYVELRCDPISGHTALYWYRQSLGQGPEFLIYFQGTGAADDSGLPNDRFFAVRPEGSVSTLKIQRTERGDSAVYLCASSLRGGYQETQYFGPGTRLLVL.

The CDR3 sequence is CASSLDTEAFF. The DNA of the CDR3 is TGTGCCAGCTCACTCGACACTGAAGCTTTCTTT. The genes are TRBV18 and TRBJ1-1; D call uncertain. The CDR3 runs to 11 residues. The V end was cut by 4 bases, the J end by 3 bases, with 3 bases between. Germline loops: CDR1 KGHSH, CDR2 LQKENI. The full variable domain, completed using reference TRBV18 and TRBJ1-1, is NAGVMQNPRHLVRRRGQEARLRCSPMKGHSHVYWYRQLPEEGLKFMVYLQKENIIDESGMPKERFSAEFPKEGPSILRIQQVVRGDSAAYFCASSLDTEAFFGQGTRLTVV.

The chain combines TRBV20-1 with TRBJ2-1; D may be TRBD1 (5 bases). The CDR3 consists of 11 residues. Germline V CDR1 and CDR2: DFQATT, SNEGSKA (reference sequence). Trimming removed 7 bases from V and 6 bases from J, with 10 bases in between. CDR3 DNA sequence: TGCAGTGTGCAGGGTGGCAATGAGCAGTTCTTC. Protein: CSVQGGNEQFF.

The V call is TRBV2, the J call TRBJ2-5; 11 nucleotides agree with TRBD2. V shed 7 bases, J shed 1 base, and the junction held 5 bases outside the gene matches. Germline V gene lookup returns CDR1 SNHLY and CDR2 FYNNEI. CDR3 length: 15 residues. The CDR3 reads CASTPSGGTQETQYF. The CDR3 region has the DNA TGTGCCAGCACTCCTAGCGGGGGGACCCAAGAGACCCAGTACTTC.

The chain couples TRBV19 to TRBJ1-6; no clear D gene. Germline CDR1 LNHDA, CDR2 SQIVND (reference sequence). With 6 bases removed from V and 9 bases from J, the gap between germline ends came to 9 bases. There are 12 residues in the CDR3. DNA for the CDR3: TGTGCCAGTAGAACGGGGAGTTCACCCCTCCACTTT. Translation: CASRTGSSPLHF.

The genes are TRBV6-1 and TRBJ2-4, with D possibly being TRBD2 (6 bases). CDR3 size: 14 residues. Per the germline V gene, CDR1 is MNHNS and CDR2 is SASEGT. Deletions cut 3 bases from V and 9 bases from J, with 15 bases between. The CDR3 bases are TGTGCCAGCAGTGACCCCCTAATGGGGGGCATTCAGTACTTC. It yields the protein CASSDPLMGGIQYF.

With respect to this clone: Within the sample, other DNA sequences also encode this same CDR3. The chain has TRBV5-1 and TRBJ2-3, with 12 positions matching TRBD2. With 4 bases clipped from V and 5 bases from J, the junction kept 8 bases outside the gene matches. Germline values: CDR1 SGHRS, CDR2 YFSETQ. This CDR3 is 16 amino acids long. The DNA for the CDR3 is TGCGCCAGCAGCCTGGCCCCTAGCGGGGGGGGAGATACGCAGTATTTT. Translation gives CASSLAPSGGGDTQYF.

This chain uses TRBV14 with TRBJ2-2; D is unresolved. Germline V gives CDR1 SGHDN, CDR2 FVKESK. The CDR3 is 13 amino acids. The V end was cut by 7 bases, the J end by 1 base, with 7 bases between. The DNA of the CDR3 is TGTGCCAGCAACCGGTTGAACACCGGGGAGCTGTTTTTT. Translating gives CASNRLNTGELFF.

The chain is built from TRBV7-3 and TRBJ2-1; 7 positions agree with TRBD2. Germline CDR1 SGHTA, CDR2 FQGTGA. This CDR3 has 15 residues. Trimming removed 1 base from V and 7 bases from J; junction bases left unmatched: 7. CDR3 coding DNA: TGTGCCAGCAGCTTAAATCCAGCGGGGATGAATGAGCAGTTCTTC. Translating it yields CASSLNPAGMNEQFF.

The chain uses TRBV19 and TRBJ2-7; the D gene is possibly TRBD1 (5 bases). CDR1 is LNHDA and CDR2 is SQIVND in the germline V gene (reference sequence). There are 13 residues in the CDR3. V shed 9 bases and J shed 2 bases, with 14 bases lying between them. The CDR3 nucleotides are TGTGCCAGCTCCAGGGAAGTCCCCTACGAGCAGTACTTC. Its translation: CASSREVPYEQYF.

This clone came up a few times. V and J are TRBV6-6 and TRBJ2-5; the match to TRBD2 covers 14 bases. The CDR3 sequence is 14 residues long. The germline V gene has CDR1 MNHNY and CDR2 SVGAGI (reference sequence). The V segment lost 2 bases and the J segment 12 bases; nucleotides outside the gene matches: 5. The chain's CDR3 is CASSYQTSGGGEYF. CDR3 DNA sequence: TGTGCCAGCAGTTACCAGACTAGCGGGGGGGGAGAGTACTTC.

The V call is TRBV29-1, the J call TRBJ2-7, with 7 positions matching TRBD2. With V trimmed by 8 bases and J by 3 bases, 10 bases remained unmatched. The CDR3 runs 13 residues. In germline, CDR1 is SQVTM, CDR2 ANQGSEA. The CDR3 here is CSYETAGSYEQYF. The CDR3 DNA reads TGCAGCTATGAGACAGCGGGAAGCTACGAGCAGTACTTC.

The chain couples TRBV5-1 to TRBJ2-5, with D possibly TRBD2 on 6 matching bases. With 0 bases removed from V and 5 bases from J, the gap between germline ends came to 14 bases. Germline lookup yields CDR1 SGHRS and CDR2 YFSETQ. There are 15 residues in the CDR3. The CDR3 spells CASSLGSGGWETQYF. DNA for the CDR3: TGCGCCAGCAGCTTGGGTAGCGGAGGATGGGAGACCCAGTACTTC.

CDR3 protein: CASTPSSGQPQHF. In DNA, the CDR3 is TGTGCCAGCACGCCCTCGTCAGGTCAGCCCCAGCATTTT. The V gene is TRBV7-2, the J gene TRBJ1-5; no firm D call. V was cut by 7 bases and J by 6 bases, with 13 bases left in between. The CDR3 is 13 amino acids. Germline lookup yields CDR1 SGHTA and CDR2 FQGNSA. Looking up the rest from reference TRBV7-2 and TRBJ1-5 gives the full variable domain: GAGVSQSPSNKVTEKGKDVELRCDPISGHTALYWYRQSLGQGLEFLIYFQGNSAPDKSGLPSDRFSAERTGGSVSTLTIQRTQQEDSAVYLCASTPSSGQPQHFGDGTRLSIL.

A single count supports this clone. The junction departs from the called germline gene at one end, perhaps through a read error. The chain links TRBV7-7 to TRBJ2-5, with a weak D call TRBD2 (6 bases). Per germline, CDR1 SSHAT and CDR2 FNYEAQ (reference sequence). This CDR3 contains 13 residues. The CDR3 protein is CASSGGVQETQYF. The CDR3, as DNA: TGTGCTAGCAGCGGAGGGGTTCAAGAGACCCAGTACTTC.

This clone was found a few times. The V call is TRBV4-1, the J call TRBJ1-2; TRBD1 matches 7 bases. This CDR3 region has 14 residues. J was trimmed by 8 bases and V by 3 bases; bases with no gene match: 9. Germline CDR1 and CDR2: MGHRA and YSYEKL. CDR3 bases: TGCGCCAGCAGCCAGAGACAGGGAGTCGGAGGCTACACCTTC. Translating gives CASSQRQGVGGYTF.

In its sample, this clone was seen a few times. This rearrangement joins TRBV19 to TRBJ1-5; D gene ambiguous. V was trimmed by 3 bases and J by 3 bases, leaving 12 bases between them. The CDR3 runs 15 residues. Germline V lookup: CDR1 LNHDA, CDR2 SQIVND (reference sequence). CDR3 nucleotides: TGTGCCAGTAGTATGATAACAATCCTCAATCAGCCCCAGCATTTT. Amino acid sequence: CASSMITILNQPQHF.

The rearrangement uses TRBV4-3 and TRBJ2-1, with 8 bases fitting TRBD1. V trimming: 0 bases; J trimming: 7 bases; junction bases outside the gene matches: 5. The CDR3 length is 15 residues. Germline CDR1 reads LGHNA; CDR2 reads YSLEER. The CDR3 nucleotides are TGCGCCAGCAGCCAAGATAGGACAGGGAGAAATGAGCAGTTCTTC. Translated, it gives CASSQDRTGRNEQFF.

The chain has TRBV6-5 and TRBJ1-5; the D gene is possibly TRBD1 (5 bases). The CDR3 covers 16 residues. V shed 2 bases and J shed 5 bases, with 16 bases lying between them. The germline V gene encodes CDR1 MNHEY and CDR2 SVGAGI. The CDR3 region is CASSYVTGAADQPQHF. The CDR3 nucleotides read TGTGCCAGCAGTTACGTCACAGGCGCCGCTGATCAGCCCCAGCATTTT.

This clone was recorded once. V and J are TRBV5-1 and TRBJ2-1; 8 positions agree with TRBD2. J was trimmed by 8 bases and V by 0 bases; bases with no gene match: 7. The CDR3 covers 15 residues. Germline V gene sequence: CDR1 SGHRS, CDR2 YFSETQ. In DNA, the CDR3 is TGCGCCAGCAGCTTGGAAGCGGGAGTGTGGGATGAGCAGTTCTTC. It yields the protein CASSLEAGVWDEQFF.

This clone appeared a few times. The CDR3 here is CAWGGQGTEAFF. The CDR3 nucleotides are TGTGCCTGGGGGGGACAAGGCACTGAAGCTTTCTTT. This chain connects TRBV30 to TRBJ1-1, with D tentatively TRBD1 (6 bases). Germline values: CDR1 GTSNPN, CDR2 SVGIG (reference sequence). The CDR3 runs 12 residues. The ends were cut back, 5 bases at V and 4 bases at J, with 11 bases in the middle.

The gene calls are TRBV28 and TRBJ2-7, with TRBD1 matching 11 bases. V was clipped by 5 bases and J by 6 bases; unmatched bases: 9. The length of the CDR3 is 15 residues. CDR1 MDHEN and CDR2 SYDVKM come from the germline V gene. The CDR3 coding sequence is TGTGCCAGCAGTCCGCGGACAGGGGGCAGGGCCGAGCAGTACTTC. Residues: CASSPRTGGRAEQYF.

The gene calls are TRBV18 and TRBJ1-5; TRBD1 might be the D (5 bases). The CDR3 extends over 14 amino acids. V shed 6 bases and J shed 2 bases, with 11 bases lying between them. The germline V gene encodes CDR1 KGHSH and CDR2 LQKENI. The CDR3 region is CASSRESGNQPQHF. The CDR3, as DNA: TGTGCCAGCTCCAGGGAGTCCGGCAATCAGCCCCAGCATTTT.

The chain carries TRBV5-1 and TRBJ1-2; D is perhaps TRBD1 (6 bases). Trimming stripped 6 bases from V and 4 bases from J, with 13 bases between. The CDR3 contains 13 residues. Germline V gene lookup returns CDR1 SGHRS and CDR2 YFSETQ. CDR3 sequence reads: CASNQGGGYGYTF. CDR3 in DNA: TGCGCCAGCAACCAAGGAGGGGGCTATGGCTACACCTTC.